This T cell receptor beta chain was sequenced for a study of human T cells and chemical hapten exposure. Study details: Per-sample TCR yield variability stemmed mainly from small pooled library volume differences.

Unique molecular identifiers were attached to individual cDNA molecules during library preparation. Per the study methods: A typical sample had 95,000 to 100,000 TCRs, with about 20,000 to 750,000 overall. Each CDR3 protein gets one entry after TCRdb re-called the reads with MiXCR. TCRdb's processing, not the authors' own work, is the source of the V and J calls. The sample includes about 120,000 distinct CDR3 sequences, around 9% of them seen just once. This clonotype was detected a few times. What it binds is not known. Study conclusions and caveats: After DPC sensitization, TCRs above 1 in 1000 frequency showed no change.

The template was total RNA from unfractionated whole blood. Sequenced: whole blood. The clonotype originates from a human donor in good health. Some clones in this sample may be carry-over from other donors' samples.

The CDR3 DNA is TGTGCCAGCAGCTTAGCCGGGACAGGGGCCTCCTGGTTCCCAGATACGCAGTATTTT. It is translated as CASSLAGTGASWFPDTQYF. The V call is TRBV7-9, the J call TRBJ2-3; the match to TRBD1 covers 10 bases. Unmatched junction bases numbered 13, after V lost 0 bases and J lost 4 bases. The CDR3 sequence is 19 residues long. Germline-derived CDR1 and CDR2 are SEHNR and FQNEAQ (reference sequence).